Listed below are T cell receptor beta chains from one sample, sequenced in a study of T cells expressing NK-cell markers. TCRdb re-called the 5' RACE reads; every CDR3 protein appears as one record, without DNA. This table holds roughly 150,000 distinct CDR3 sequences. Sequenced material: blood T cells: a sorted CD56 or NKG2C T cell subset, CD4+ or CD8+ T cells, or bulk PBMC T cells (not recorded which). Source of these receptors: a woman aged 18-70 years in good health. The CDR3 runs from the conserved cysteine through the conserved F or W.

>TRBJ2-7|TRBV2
CASREDRAQNF
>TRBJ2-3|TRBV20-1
CSARRGLPMGDTQYF
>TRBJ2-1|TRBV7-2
CASSLEASGNEQFF
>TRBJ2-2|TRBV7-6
CASSLAQLGTGELFF
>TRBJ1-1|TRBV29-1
CSAGVSKQSGAFF
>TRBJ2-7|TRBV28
CASSSPGLLGEQYF
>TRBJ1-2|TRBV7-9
CASSPDGTVRYGYTF
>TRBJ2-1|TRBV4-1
CASSQVYGGGHNEQFF
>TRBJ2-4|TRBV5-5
CASSYQGTKNIQYF
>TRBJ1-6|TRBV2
CASRAGTVYSPLHF
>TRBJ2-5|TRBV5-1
CASSPGLPGETQYF
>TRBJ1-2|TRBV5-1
CASSPGYGYTF
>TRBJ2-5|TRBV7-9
CASSLEAGYQETQYF
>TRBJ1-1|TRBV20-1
CSAQGDRDTEAFF
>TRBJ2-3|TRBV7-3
CASSFYEGTDTQYF
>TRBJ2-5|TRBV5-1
CASSPGTSGRETQYF
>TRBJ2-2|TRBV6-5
CASSYSSVPGELFF
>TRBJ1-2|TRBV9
CASSVDRGVIGGYTF
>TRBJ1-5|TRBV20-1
CSAKDSNQPQHF
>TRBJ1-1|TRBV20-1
CSARQGATEAFF
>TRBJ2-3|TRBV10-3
CAISQLAPGADTQYF
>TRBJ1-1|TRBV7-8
CASSLNSGQGTEAFF
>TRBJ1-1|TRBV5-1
CASSTDINTEAFF
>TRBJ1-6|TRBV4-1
CASSQEIPPLHF
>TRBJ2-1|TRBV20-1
CSAPAGGYNEQFF
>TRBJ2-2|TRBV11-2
CASSPLGDTGELFF
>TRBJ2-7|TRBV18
CASSPGLAREQYF
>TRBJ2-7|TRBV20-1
CSARDSQGRQYF
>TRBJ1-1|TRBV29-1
CSVNTGGSNTEAFF
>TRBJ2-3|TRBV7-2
CASSLYGGRSGDTQYF
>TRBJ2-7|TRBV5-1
CASSLDPGGMEYF
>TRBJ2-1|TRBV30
CAQGRYNEQFF
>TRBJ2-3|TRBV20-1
CSGLAGRTDTQYF
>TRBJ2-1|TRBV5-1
CASSLATSLADEQFF
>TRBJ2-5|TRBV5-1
CASSLPDAGGRQETQYF
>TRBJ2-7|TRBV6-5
CASSYLAGGSEQYF
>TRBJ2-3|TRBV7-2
CASSSLAGTTDTQYF
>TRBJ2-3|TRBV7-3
CASSIGEGKDTQYF
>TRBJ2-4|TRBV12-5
CASGPDWSFNIQYF
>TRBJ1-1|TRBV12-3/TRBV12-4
CASTEQGTGISTEAFF
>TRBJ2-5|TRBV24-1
CATSDLRDRQETQYF
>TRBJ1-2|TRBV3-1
CASSQGLGNYGYTF
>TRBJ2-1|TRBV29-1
CSVGIDGTGSYNEQFF
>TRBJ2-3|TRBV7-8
CASSPRDSTDTQYF
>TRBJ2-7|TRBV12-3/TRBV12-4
CASSLGRLSSYEQYF
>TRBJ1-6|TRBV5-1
CASSLEGNNSPLHF
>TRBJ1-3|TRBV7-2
CASSLEFGSGNTIYF
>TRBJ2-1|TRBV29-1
CSVVGLAGGVGNEQFF
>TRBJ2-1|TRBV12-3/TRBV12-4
CASSLVAGQWNEQFF
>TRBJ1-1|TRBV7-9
CASTRQANTEAFF
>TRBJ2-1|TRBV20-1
CSATSGGYNEQFF
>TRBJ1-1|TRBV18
CASSPRMTGGNTEAFF
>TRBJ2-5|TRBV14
CASSPGGYIQETQYF
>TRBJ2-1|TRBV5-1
CASSLSSPGLVPLGEQFF
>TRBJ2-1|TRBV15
CATSRPPGQAKNEQFF
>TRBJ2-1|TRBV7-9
CASSTVGVRNEQFF
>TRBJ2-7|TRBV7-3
CASSLLVSRRLAGDLYEQYF